These 14 T cell receptor beta chains came from one sample sequenced in a study of CD8 T cells in Susac syndrome. The RNA, about 0.5 to 1 ug, was put through reverse transcription using random hexamers. TCRdb itself ran the immunoSEQ multiplex PCR reads through MiXCR, one entry per CDR3 protein. Of tens of thousands of distinct CDR3 sequences listed, roughly 93% are singletons. The sequencing sample was made of CD8+ T cells from PBMCs. These TCRs come from a human donor in good health.

The rearrangement links TRBV27 to TRBJ2-1; D call uncertain. The CDR3 sequence is 16 residues long. The V end was cut by 2 bases, the J end by 3 bases, with 14 bases between. The germline CDR1 and CDR2 sequences are MNHEY and SMNVEV (reference sequence). The CDR3, as DNA: TGTGCCAGCAGTTTAGCGGCAGCCTTAAGCTACAATGAGCAGTTCTTC. It translates to CASSLAAALSYNEQFF.

A single count supports this clonotype. The chain joins TRBV27 to TRBJ2-1, with 11 bases matching TRBD2. In germline, CDR1 is MNHEY, CDR2 SMNVEV (reference sequence). The CDR3 runs to 15 residues. Trimming at V came to 6 bases and at J to 5 bases, leaving 6 bases not matched to a gene. The CDR3 sequence: CASSPTSGGNNEQFF. CDR3 sequence (DNA): TGTGCCAGCAGCCCCACTAGCGGGGGTAACAATGAGCAGTTCTTC.

The J gene is TRBJ2-7, the V gene TRBV3-1; D might be TRBD1 (6 bases). Trimming took 4 bases from V and 6 from J, leaving 25 bases between them. The CDR3 is made up of 17 amino acids. Germline V gives CDR1 LGHDT, CDR2 YNNKEL (reference sequence). The chain's CDR3 is CASSPYHLSTGLTEQYF. The CDR3 DNA sequence: TGTGCCAGCAGCCCATATCACCTCTCCACAGGGTTGACCGAGCAGTACTTC.

The genes are TRBV4-1 and TRBJ2-7; D not certain. V lost 4 bases and J lost 5, with 18 bases in between. Germline CDR1 MGHRA, CDR2 YSYEKL. This CDR3 comprises 15 residues. The CDR3 spells CASSLRSSNPDEQYF. The DNA of the CDR3 is TGCGCCAGCAGCCTCAGGAGCTCAAACCCGGACGAGCAGTACTTC.

The chain uses TRBV29-1 and TRBJ2-7; D possibly uses TRBD1 or TRBD2 (5 bases each). The V gene lost 0 bases and the J gene lost 6 bases, with 15 bases spanning the gap. Germline V gene data show CDR1 as SQVTM and CDR2 as ANQGSEA. The CDR3 spans 14 residues. DNA of the CDR3: TGCAGCGTTGAAGATCTTACGGGGCGAGTCGAGCAGTACTTC. Translated, it gives CSVEDLTGRVEQYF.

The genes are TRBV7-9 and TRBJ2-1; weak D call: TRBD2 (7 bases). Germline lookup yields CDR1 SEHNR and CDR2 FQNEAQ (reference sequence). V was shortened by 5 bases and J by 9 bases, with 20 bases between the two germline ends. This CDR3 has 15 residues. The CDR3 here is CASSPRGEGWGEQFF. The CDR3, as DNA: TGTGCCAGCAGCCCTAGGGGGGAGGGCTGGGGTGAGCAGTTCTTC.

The chain is built from TRBV28 and TRBJ2-7; no firm D call. Trimming removed 5 bases from V and 0 bases from J, with 5 bases in between. Germline V gives CDR1 MDHEN, CDR2 SYDVKM. This CDR3 region has 12 residues. The CDR3 region has the DNA TGTGCCAGCAGTACATCCTCCTACGAGCAGTACTTC. Protein product: CASSTSSYEQYF.

The rearrangement uses TRBV29-1 and TRBJ1-2, with a possible D match to TRBD1 (5 bases). The CDR3 totals 11 residues. Per germline, CDR1 SQVTM and CDR2 ANQGSEA. V lost 8 bases, J lost 5 bases, and 12 bases lay in between. In nucleotides, the CDR3 is TGCAGCTCAGGAGGGGTGTATGGCTACACCTTC. Its translation is CSSGGVYGYTF.

The chain has TRBV20-1 and TRBJ2-3; a possible D gene is TRBD2 (6 bases). Germline V gene lookup returns CDR1 DFQATT and CDR2 SNEGSKA (reference sequence). V shed 0 bases and J shed 0 bases, with 10 bases lying between them. CDR3 length: 15 amino acids. CDR3 in DNA: TGCAGTGCTAGAGATCTAGCGTTTAGCACAGATACGCAGTATTTT. It translates to CSARDLAFSTDTQYF.

The V and J genes are TRBV29-1 and TRBJ1-1; D might be TRBD1 (6 bases). Per the germline V gene, CDR1 is SQVTM and CDR2 is ANQGSEA. The CDR3 contains 11 residues. V was shortened by 6 bases and J by 4 bases, with 9 bases between the two germline ends. CDR3 residues: CSVAGATEAFF. The CDR3 bases are TGCAGCGTCGCAGGGGCCACTGAAGCTTTCTTT.

This rearrangement joins TRBV2 to TRBJ1-1; TRBD1 matches 8 bases. This CDR3 region has 12 residues. The trim removed 6 bases at V and 12 bases at J, leaving 9 bases unmatched. Looked up from germline, CDR1 is SNHLY and CDR2 is FYNNEI. The CDR3 spells CASRDGQGRTFF. For the CDR3, the DNA is TGTGCCAGCAGGGACGGACAGGGTCGAACTTTCTTT.

The rearrangement joins TRBV2 to TRBJ1-2; perhaps TRBD1 as D (6 bases). Trimming cost V 1 base and J 0 bases, with 12 bases left between them. This CDR3 contains 16 residues. From germline, CDR1 is SNHLY and CDR2 FYNNEI. CDR3 sequence (DNA): TGTGCCAGCAGTGAAGTAGGACAGCAATCTAACTATGGCTACACCTTC. This sequence encodes CASSEVGQQSNYGYTF.

V gene TRBV19 combines with J gene TRBJ2-1; 9 nucleotides match TRBD1. J lost 2 bases, V lost 3 bases, and 2 bases had no gene match. This CDR3 comprises 15 residues. Germline CDR1 LNHDA, CDR2 SQIVND (reference sequence). In DNA, the CDR3 is TGTGCCAGTAGTATCACAGGGGGCACCTACAATGAGCAGTTCTTC. As protein: CASSITGGTYNEQFF.

The rearrangement joins TRBV2 to TRBJ2-7, with 9 positions matching TRBD1. This CDR3 spans 15 amino acids. Germline V CDR1 and CDR2: SNHLY, FYNNEI. V was clipped by 4 bases and J by 0 bases; unmatched bases: 4. CDR3 in DNA: TGTGCCAGCAGTGCCGGGACAGGGTCCTCCTACGAGCAGTACTTC. This gives the protein CASSAGTGSSYEQYF.